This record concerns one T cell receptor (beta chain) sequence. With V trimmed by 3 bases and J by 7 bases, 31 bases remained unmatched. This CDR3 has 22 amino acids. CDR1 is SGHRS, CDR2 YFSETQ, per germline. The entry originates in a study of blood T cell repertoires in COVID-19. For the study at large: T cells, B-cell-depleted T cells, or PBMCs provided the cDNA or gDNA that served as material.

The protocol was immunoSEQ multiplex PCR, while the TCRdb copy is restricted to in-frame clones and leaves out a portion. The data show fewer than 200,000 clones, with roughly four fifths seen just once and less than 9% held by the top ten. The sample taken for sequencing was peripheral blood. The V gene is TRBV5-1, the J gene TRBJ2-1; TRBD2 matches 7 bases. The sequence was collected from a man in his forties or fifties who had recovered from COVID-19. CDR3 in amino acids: CASSYSTGTWAPGAGPGNEQFF. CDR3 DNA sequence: TGCGCCAGCAGCTACTCCACCGGGACCTGGGCGCCGGGAGCGGGACCAGGGAATGAGCAGTTCTTC.